The clone carrying this T cell receptor beta chain occurred once. The entry originates in a study of blood T cell repertoires in COVID-19. Assay used: immunoSEQ multiplex PCR; TCRdb lists only in-frame clones, some missing. The sample has 200,000 to 300,000 clones; 80% to 85% are singletons. Trimming took off 1 base at V and 0 bases at J, with 8 bases between the two ends. The CDR3 runs to 15 residues. Per the germline V gene, CDR1 is SGHTA and CDR2 is FQGTGA. This clonotype was obtained from a woman aged 40-49 years who had recovered from COVID-19. The rearrangement uses TRBV7-3 and TRBJ2-3, with D perhaps TRBD1 (5 bases). Material: peripheral blood. In DNA, the CDR3 is TGTGCCAGCAGCTTAATCTCAGGGAGCACAGATACGCAGTATTTT. Amino acid sequence: CASSLISGSTDTQYF.